This T cell receptor (beta chain) was identified during a study of blood T cell repertoires in COVID-19. Study context: Samples taken during acute and convalescent COVID-19 were collected in the United States, Italy and Spain.

Generated by immunoSEQ multiplex PCR, the TCRdb table keeps only in-frame clones and is missing some. In the table there are about 24,000 clones, roughly nine tenths of which are singletons. V was pared by 3 bases and J by 5 bases, with 24 bases between. This CDR3 spans 18 amino acids. Per germline, CDR1 LGHNT and CDR2 FRNRAP. This sequence originates from a man in his sixties or seventies with COVID-19, enrolled during active disease. The sample comprised peripheral blood. The chain uses TRBV12-5 and TRBJ2-3; D is perhaps TRBD2 (6 bases). The CDR3 sequence is CASGFRLSAGSRGDTQYF. The CDR3 DNA is TGTGCTAGTGGTTTTCGGCTATCGGCGGGAAGCCGGGGAGATACGCAGTATTTT.